A single sample gave rise to the 23 T cell receptor beta chains below, sequenced in a study of human T cells and chemical hapten exposure. TCRdb redid the calling of the RACE reads with MiXCR, one entry per CDR3 protein. Of roughly 38,000 distinct CDR3 sequences in the sample, 12% were seen once. Time point defined: pre-sensitization, week 0. Regarding treatment: therapeutic diphenylcyclopropenone sensitization with weekly scalp DPC. Unfractionated whole blood yielded total RNA. This specimen was whole blood, taken in connection with sensitization to the hapten diphenylcyclopropenone (DPC). These receptors originate from a woman between 35 and 50 years old with alopecia areata. Some clones in this sample may be carry-over from other donors' samples.

This clonotype turned up a few times. The genes are TRBV28 and TRBJ2-5; D is tentatively TRBD1 or TRBD2 (5 bases each). This CDR3 comprises 13 residues. Trimming took off 3 bases at V and 1 base at J, with 6 bases between the two ends. Germline V gene sequence: CDR1 MDHEN, CDR2 SYDVKM. The CDR3 loop is CASSLGVQETQYF. DNA of the CDR3: TGTGCCAGCAGTTTGGGGGTCCAAGAGACCCAGTACTTC.

This clonotype was detected ten times or more. This rearrangement joins TRBV6-2 or TRBV6-3 to TRBJ2-7; D uncertain. The germline V and J ends were trimmed by 7 bases and 4 bases, with 17 bases remaining between them. From germline, CDR1 is MNHEY and CDR2 SVGEGT. The CDR3 consists of 14 residues. The CDR3 region is CASTPIWERYEQYF. CDR3 nucleotides: TGTGCCAGCACCCCGATATGGGAAAGGTACGAGCAGTACTTC.

With regard to this clonotype: At one end the junction does not follow the germline gene, possibly because of a read error. The V gene is TRBV28, the J gene TRBJ1-2; D gene unclear. The germline V gene encodes CDR1 MDHEN and CDR2 SYDVKM. This CDR3 is 11 amino acids long. CDR3 residues: CVSSLGHGYTF. Written as DNA, the CDR3 is TGTGTCAGCAGTTTAGGTCATGGCTACACCTTC.

At least ten counts were recorded for this clonotype. The V and J genes are TRBV12-3 or TRBV12-4 and TRBJ1-2; no firm D call. V was trimmed by 7 bases and J by 0 bases, leaving 6 bases between them. CDR3 length: 12 residues. The CDR3 here is CASILTNYGYTF. DNA of the CDR3: TGTGCCAGCATTCTTACTAACTATGGCTACACCTTC.

The gene calls are TRBV7-2 and TRBJ2-1; tentatively, D is TRBD2 (7 bases). CDR1 is SGHTA, CDR2 FQGNSA, per germline. Trimming left V 8 bases short and J 4 bases short, with 15 bases between. The CDR3 is 14 residues long. CDR3 region: CASAQGRGYNEQFF. CDR3 in DNA: TGTGCCAGCGCCCAGGGGAGGGGTTACAATGAGCAGTTCTTC.

This clonotype was counted at least ten times. The V and J genes are TRBV6-6 and TRBJ2-2, with TRBD2 as a possible D gene (6 bases). V was trimmed by 6 bases and J by 0 bases, leaving 8 bases between them. The CDR3 runs 14 residues. Germline lookup yields CDR1 MNHNY and CDR2 SVGAGI (reference sequence). CDR3 nucleotide sequence: TGTGCCAGCAGGCGGGGTACGAACACCGGGGAGCTGTTTTTT. Protein product: CASRRGTNTGELFF.

This clonotype was picked up many times. This chain connects TRBV20-1 to TRBJ1-4, with TRBD1 matching 8 bases. Germline CDR1 DFQATT, CDR2 SNEGSKA (reference sequence). V shed 5 bases, J shed 8 bases, and the junction held 7 bases outside the gene matches. The CDR3 runs to 13 residues. CDR3 sequence reads: CSAGGQGGEKLFF. In DNA, the CDR3 is TGCAGTGCTGGCGGACAGGGTGGGGAAAAACTGTTTTTT.

This clonotype showed up just a few times. The chain recombines TRBV28 with TRBJ2-3; D not resolved. This CDR3 comprises 15 residues. V was trimmed by 6 bases and J by 2 bases, leaving 15 bases between them. Germline V CDR1 and CDR2: MDHEN, SYDVKM. The CDR3 region is CASSRGRAFTDTQYF. In nucleotides, the CDR3 is TGTGCCAGCAGCCGAGGACGGGCCTTCACAGATACGCAGTATTTT.

This clonotype has a handful of counts. The V and J genes are TRBV29-1 and TRBJ2-1; possible D gene TRBD2, 5 bases. This CDR3 contains 14 residues. Trimming removed 0 bases from V and 5 bases from J, with 11 bases in between. From germline, CDR1 is SQVTM and CDR2 ANQGSEA. DNA for the CDR3: TGCAGCGTTGAAGATACCGGGGAACACAATGAGCAGTTCTTC. Amino acid sequence: CSVEDTGEHNEQFF.

This clonotype was detected ten times or more. The chain joins TRBV7-2 to TRBJ2-1; TRBD1 might be the D (5 bases). Germline values: CDR1 SGHTA, CDR2 FQGNSA. V was clipped by 3 bases and J by 4 bases, with 10 bases between them. This CDR3 has 14 residues. CDR3 in DNA: TGTGCCAGCAGCTTGGCGACAGTTTACAATGAGCAGTTCTTC. The encoded protein is CASSLATVYNEQFF.

This clonotype was observed many times. V usage is TRBV7-9 and J usage is TRBJ2-1; D perhaps matches TRBD2 (5 bases). The CDR3 is made up of 14 amino acids. Germline-derived CDR1 and CDR2 are SEHNR and FQNEAQ (reference sequence). Trimming left V 1 base short and J 8 bases short, with 12 bases between. The CDR3 spells CASSLVSGSHEQFF. The CDR3 region has the DNA TGTGCCAGCAGCTTAGTCTCGGGGTCCCATGAGCAGTTCTTC.

This chain's CDR3 is CSVVVGSSNQPQHF. Here the CDR3 DNA reads TGCAGCGTTGTAGTGGGCAGTAGCAATCAGCCCCAGCATTTT. J is TRBJ1-5 and V is TRBV29-1; the D is unclear. There are 14 residues in the CDR3. In germline, CDR1 is SQVTM, CDR2 ANQGSEA. V was cut by 4 bases and J by 0 bases, with 10 bases left in between.

The V call is TRBV30, the J call TRBJ1-6; tentatively, D is TRBD1 (6 bases). The CDR3 spans 14 residues. V was clipped by 1 base and J by 5 bases, with 9 bases between them. Germline V CDR1 and CDR2: GTSNPN, SVGIG (reference sequence). CDR3 bases: TGTGCCTGGAGTGGAGGGGGTAATAATTCACCCCTCCACTTT. This sequence encodes CAWSGGGNNSPLHF.

In DNA form, the CDR3 reads TGTGCCAGCAGTACCGCTCAGGGGGTTAGAGCTTTCTTT. It codes for CASSTAQGVRAFF. The chain has TRBV28 and TRBJ1-1, with TRBD1 matching over 7 bases. V dropped 5 bases and J dropped 10; count of bases not matched to a gene: 10. This CDR3 has 13 amino acids. Germline CDR1 reads MDHEN; CDR2 reads SYDVKM. Using reference TRBV28 and TRBJ1-1 for the parts outside the CDR3, the full variable domain is DVKVTQSSRYLVKRTGEKVFLECVQDMDHENMFWYRQDPGLGLRLIYFSYDVKMKEKGDIPEGYSVSREKKERFSLILESASTNQTSMYLCASSTAQGVRAFFGQGTRLTVV.

This clonotype was seen repeatedly, ten times or more. The V gene is TRBV19, the J gene TRBJ2-3; 8 positions match TRBD1. Per germline, CDR1 LNHDA and CDR2 SQIVND (reference sequence). The ends lost 8 bases at V and 2 bases at J; junction bases unmatched: 6. This CDR3 contains 14 residues. CDR3 nucleotide sequence: TGTGCCAGTGGACAGGGCCCCTCCACAGATACGCAGTATTTT. It translates to CASGQGPSTDTQYF.

The chain has TRBV28 and TRBJ2-7; 8 positions match TRBD1. Germline lookup yields CDR1 MDHEN and CDR2 SYDVKM. Trimming at V came to 5 bases and at J to 3 bases, leaving 6 bases not matched to a gene. There are 14 residues in the CDR3. The CDR3 coding sequence is TGTGCCAGCAGTCCGGACAGGGTAGGCTACGAGCAGTACTTC. It codes for CASSPDRVGYEQYF.

This chain joins TRBV5-1 and TRBJ1-1; possible D gene TRBD1, 6 bases. Trimming left V 5 bases short and J 1 base short, with 9 bases between. This CDR3 is built from 13 residues. Looked up from germline, CDR1 is SGHRS and CDR2 is YFSETQ. Written as DNA, the CDR3 is TGCGCCAGCAGTTCGGGACAGAACACTGAAGCTTTCTTT. This encodes CASSSGQNTEAFF.

This clonotype occurred a few times. V usage is TRBV27 and J usage is TRBJ2-5; D perhaps matches TRBD2 (5 bases). CDR3 length equals 13 residues. V dropped 1 base and J dropped 5 bases, with 8 bases sitting between them. CDR1 MNHEY and CDR2 SMNVEV come from the germline V gene (reference sequence). The CDR3 DNA follows: TGTGCCAGCAGTTTATTCGAGGGTGAGACCCAGTACTTC. Its protein product is CASSLFEGETQYF.

This clonotype was seen at least ten times. V gene TRBV20-1 combines with J gene TRBJ1-6; no reliable D call. The germline gives CDR1 DFQATT, CDR2 SNEGSKA (reference sequence). The CDR3 extends over 13 amino acids. V lost 7 bases, J lost 0 bases, and 7 bases lay in between. Here the CDR3 DNA reads TGCAGTGTAGGGAGCTCCTATAATTCACCCCTCCACTTT. As protein: CSVGSSYNSPLHF.

The chain joins TRBV28 to TRBJ2-7, with D possibly called TRBD1 or TRBD2 (5 bases each). The CDR3 runs to 11 residues. From germline, CDR1 is MDHEN and CDR2 SYDVKM. V was pared by 2 bases and J by 12 bases, with 11 bases between. For the CDR3, the DNA is TGTGCCAGCAGTTTAGAGGGGCGTTGGTACTTC. Translation: CASSLEGRWYF.

CDR3 bases: TGTGCCAGCAGTTTTGTAATTGCAGAGCAGTACTTC. Residues: CASSFVIAEQYF. V gene TRBV25-1 combines with J gene TRBJ2-7, with no clear D. V shed 5 bases and J shed 7 bases, with 12 bases lying between them. The CDR3 spans 12 residues. In germline, CDR1 is MGHDK, CDR2 SYGVNS.

This clonotype showed up just a few times. The genes are TRBV27 and TRBJ1-1; the match to TRBD1 covers 7 bases. Trimming removed 7 bases from V and 8 bases from J; junction bases left unmatched: 13. CDR1 and CDR2 (germline): MNHEY, SMNVEV (reference sequence). This CDR3 contains 14 residues. The CDR3 is CASKGTAYSWEAFF. The CDR3 DNA is TGTGCCAGCAAAGGGACAGCCTACTCCTGGGAAGCTTTCTTT.

This clonotype was counted between two and nine times. The chain links TRBV9 to TRBJ1-5; D not certain. The germline CDR1 and CDR2 sequences are SGDLS and YYNGEE. Trimming removed 2 bases from V and 5 bases from J, with 8 bases in between. This CDR3 has 13 residues. CDR3 bases: TGTGCCAGCAGCGTTTCGTTCGATCAGCCCCAGCATTTT. The encoded protein is CASSVSFDQPQHF.